The present T cell receptor beta chain was sequenced within a study of CXCR3-negative and CXCR3-positive naive CD8 T cells. Broader study findings: When CXCR3-positive naive cells were set against CXCR3-negative naive cells, the former had more hydrophobic TRB CDR3s.

This CDR3 contains 16 residues. Germline V lookup: CDR1 LNHDA, CDR2 SQIVND (reference sequence). 5' RACE that incorporated UMI labels was used to prepare the TRB cDNA libraries. TCRdb derives one entry per CDR3 protein from the 5' RACE reads, leaving out DNA. Across approximately 96,000 distinct CDR3 sequences, the top ten clones capture approximately 1% of the sample. As for this clonotype: Antigen specificity is unknown.

The sequenced sample consisted of naive CXCR3+ CD8+ T cells from blood. The subset was: CD45RO-CCR7+CD27+CD95- naive CD8+ T cells expressing CXCR3 (TNR3+). The chain employs TRBV19 and TRBJ2-2; TCRdb names TRBD1, which stays unverified in the absence of DNA. The source is a human donor in good health. Some clones in this sample may be carry-over from other donors' samples. This CDR3 reads CASSIGQGAVAGELFF.